The clone carrying this TCR beta chain was seen once. What it binds is not known. The data were obtained in a study of blood T cells in healthy people across ages. Whole-study findings and limits: Per-million-T-cell TCR beta diversity fell roughly linearly with age.

A second PCR, run for roughly 7 to 12 cycles, used a sample-barcoded 5' primer plus a J-beta primer mix. All cDNA molecules were each tagged by a template-switch adaptor with 12 random nucleotides. One entry per CDR3 protein, called by TCRdb with MiXCR from the 5' RACE reads. Of about 750,000 distinct CDR3 sequences listed, approximately 55% were seen once; the top ten hold 40% to 50%. This clonotype was sampled from an elderly man in good health. Material for sequencing was blood.

CDR3 protein: CASSYGAGGAEQFF. CDR3 DNA sequence: TGTGCCAGCAGTTACGGAGCGGGAGGTGCTGAGCAGTTCTTC. The rearrangement links TRBV6-2 or TRBV6-3 to TRBJ2-1; 9 nucleotides line up with TRBD2. The germline V gene has CDR1 MNHEY and CDR2 SVGEGT. The V and J ends lost 2 bases and 9 bases, in that order; junction bases with no gene match: 5. The CDR3 has 14 residues.